Each of the 11 T cell receptor beta chains below was sequenced from the same sample in a study of Ad26.COV2.S vaccination and SARS-CoV-2 variants. The treatment here: around 19 received Ad26.COV2.S at low or high dose, single or two shots; 5 received placebo; per-sample allocation not given. The samples were gathered on day 63 after the first injection of vaccine or placebo. The repertoire was sequenced with immunoSEQ multiplex PCR; TCRdb's copy has only in-frame clones and lacks some. The profile shows roughly 300,000 clones, 88% of them singletons. The specimen was peripheral blood, collected in a trial of Ad26.COV2.S vaccine versus placebo. These receptors originate from a person aged 18-65 years who received the Ad26.COV2.S COVID-19 vaccine or a placebo.

This clone has only a few counts. The chain has TRBV7-6 and TRBJ1-1, with a possible D match to TRBD1 (5 bases). The CDR3 covers 12 residues. The germline V gene encodes CDR1 SGHVS and CDR2 FNYEAQ. Trimming shortened V by 5 bases and J by 6 bases, and 10 bases separated the two germline ends. CDR3 in DNA: TGTGCCAGCAGCCGACCGGGACCTGAAGCTTTCTTT. This encodes CASSRPGPEAFF.

The gene calls are TRBV9 and TRBJ2-1; 7 bases agree with TRBD1. Unmatched junction bases numbered 9, after V lost 3 bases and J lost 6 bases. Germline assignment: CDR1 SGDLS and CDR2 YYNGEE. The CDR3 has 15 residues. The CDR3 spells CASSGRDSASNEQFF. The CDR3 bases are TGTGCCAGCAGCGGTCGGGACAGCGCTTCCAATGAGCAGTTCTTC. Using reference TRBV9 and TRBJ2-1 for the parts outside the CDR3, the full variable domain is DSGVTQTPKHLITATGQRVTLRCSPRSGDLSVYWYQQSLDQGLQFLIQYYNGEERAKGNILERFSAQQFPDLHSELNLSSLELGDSALYFCASSGRDSASNEQFFGPGTRLTVL.

The chain recombines TRBV30 with TRBJ2-2, with 7 bases aligning to TRBD2. Germline values: CDR1 GTSNPN, CDR2 SVGIG (reference sequence). J gave up 0 bases and V 8 bases, and 12 bases lay outside the gene matches. The CDR3 contains 16 residues. This CDR3 reads CALAIGAGANTGELFF. CDR3 DNA: TGTGCCCTGGCCATTGGGGCGGGGGCGAACACCGGGGAGCTGTTTTTT.

Only a few counts were recorded for this clone. V and J are TRBV12-3 or TRBV12-4 and TRBJ2-5; D not certain. V lost 3 bases and J lost 7, with 12 bases in between. This CDR3 is built from 13 residues. For the CDR3, the DNA is TGTGCCAGCAGTTTGCCCAGCCTAAGGACCCAGTACTTC. Translating gives CASSLPSLRTQYF.

The V and J genes are TRBV18 and TRBJ1-2; D not resolved. Germline V gene sequence: CDR1 KGHSH, CDR2 LQKENI. This CDR3 is built from 15 residues. V lost 1 base and J 4 bases, leaving 13 bases between the germline ends. The DNA of the CDR3 is TGTGCCAGCTCACCACGGGAGACTAGGAGCTATGGCTACACCTTC. Residues: CASSPRETRSYGYTF.

The CDR3 DNA reads TGTGCCAGCTCACCGACAGGGGGCTTCATCCACGAGCAGTACTTC. Its translation: CASSPTGGFIHEQYF. The V call is TRBV18, the J call TRBJ2-7, with TRBD1 matching over 10 bases. The CDR3 loop spans 15 amino acids. V trimming: 3 bases; J trimming: 5 bases; junction bases outside the gene matches: 7. Germline loops: CDR1 KGHSH, CDR2 LQKENI.

The rearrangement links TRBV5-1 to TRBJ2-7; D might be TRBD1 (5 bases). The CDR3 sequence is 14 residues long. CDR1 is SGHRS and CDR2 is YFSETQ in the germline V gene. V gave up 3 bases and J gave up 2 bases, with 12 bases separating them. CDR3 DNA: TGCGCCAGCAGCTCGGCGGACATAGCCTACGAGCAGTACTTC. Protein: CASSSADIAYEQYF.

This chain joins TRBV27 and TRBJ2-2; 7 bases match TRBD1. Germline CDR1 reads MNHEY; CDR2 reads SMNVEV (reference sequence). CDR3 length: 18 amino acids. J lost 5 bases, V lost 1 base, and 13 bases had no gene match. The CDR3 coding sequence is TGTGCCAGCAGTTTATGGACAGGAATAAACCAATGGACCGGGGAGCTGTTTTTT. This gives the protein CASSLWTGINQWTGELFF.

The DNA for the CDR3 is TGTGCCAGCAGCTCGGACGGATTCTCCTACAATGAGCAGTTCTTC. This gives the protein CASSSDGFSYNEQFF. The genes are TRBV11-3 and TRBJ2-1, with D unresolved. The CDR3 covers 15 residues. V was trimmed by 4 bases and J by 0 bases, leaving 10 bases between them. The V gene's germline CDR1 is SGHNT and CDR2 YENEEA.

The chain recombines TRBV6-5 with TRBJ2-1; D remains ambiguous. Germline V CDR1 and CDR2: MNHEY, SVGAGI. This CDR3 region has 14 residues. Trimming removed 4 bases at V and 2 bases at J, with 9 bases between. CDR3 protein: CASSFVYPYNEQFF. CDR3 nucleotide sequence: TGTGCCAGCAGTTTCGTGTACCCCTACAATGAGCAGTTCTTC.

The J gene is TRBJ2-3, the V gene TRBV12-3 or TRBV12-4, with 8 bases matching TRBD1. The length of the CDR3 is 13 residues. J was trimmed by 2 bases and V by 8 bases; bases with no gene match: 3. The CDR3 nucleotides read TGTGCCAGCGAGGACAGGGTCACAGATACGCAGTATTTT. It translates to CASEDRVTDTQYF.